This TCR beta chain originates from a study of cytomegalovirus exposure and HLA in healthy donors listed by TCRdb under 2017. Concerning the study at large: According to an earlier analysis of a few hundred of the donors, about 170 million T cells yielded 120 million or so unique TCR beta sequences and 276 Gb of sequence data. Along with the approximately 700-subject first cohort, a separate validation cohort of over 90 different subjects was used. All discovery cohort repertoires had been generated using a single sequencing platform. Of the roughly 400 genotyped donors, roughly 85% fell in the genetic ancestry cluster associated with self-reported Caucasian donors. Across 300 to 400 genotyped donors of the cohort, an average of roughly 200,000 unique TCR beta nucleotide sequences per donor were sequenced, and roughly 18% of those sequences were non-productive. Rather than drawing on any new phenotypic data, the later analysis identified candidate immune exposures from TCR beta sequences and the way those sequences occurred across donors. The number of typed donors differed by locus: 629-630 for A, B, C, DRB1 and DQB1; 500 to 550 for DQA1; some 590 for DPA1; and 400 to 480 for DPB1. The study profiled the T cell repertoires of 550 to 700 subjects by immunosequencing and related them to cytomegalovirus serostatus. High-throughput TCR immunosequencing, statistical association of individual TCRs with disease status, and machine learning were combined to predict cytomegalovirus infection status. HLA typing included class I and class II loci at four-digit resolution. Donor age, sex, ethnicity and CMV serostatus were collected together with the repertoire data. To study patterns of TCR occurrence, a later analysis re-analyzed previously published TCR beta repertoires from 650 to 750 donors and added high-resolution HLA genotyping. Roughly 300 gigabases of sequencing data and 75 million to 85 million unique TCR sequences made up an early release that covered approximately 620 HLA-typed donors. The study aimed to test whether signatures of past pathogen exposure could be identified by cataloging public T cell receptors. Because of strong linkage in the cohort, four or five DR-DQ haplotypes were treated as single units for association and clustering. A later genetic analysis used genome-wide SNP genotypes for about 60% of the roughly 700 donors, treating that subset as a discovery cohort. To decide whether each TCR beta V gene segment behaved as functional or pseudogenic, an earlier analysis of fewer than 750 of the donors relied on high-throughput TCR beta sequencing. The investigation overall reported the following: In the study, 150 to 200 TCR beta chains were listed as associated with cytomegalovirus. A further reported finding was that TCR beta sequences accurately predicted the HLA-A and HLA-B alleles for most subjects in the first cohort. Assigning TCR associations to individual alleles was difficult when HLA alleles, especially DR and DQ, strongly co-occurred. In a later analysis, TCR association rates were found to vary across HLA loci, with the most associated TCRs seen for DRB1 alleles and the fewest for HLA-C alleles. Specific HLA alleles were associated with more than 15,000 TCR beta sequences at a false discovery rate of 0.05 in a later analysis. Most TCR sequences were observed very rarely across donors, whereas some public TCRs were present in many individuals. In vitro tests confirmed that a few of the cytomegalovirus-associated TCR beta chains recognize cytomegalovirus antigens. A group of highly shared sequence variants was considered likely to be a technical artifact of the sequencing pipeline. Because HLA typing was missing for some donors at each locus, association tests included only the typed subset. Because counts were too low, approximately 15 rarely observed V segments, including chromosome 9 orphons, were excluded from the earlier analysis of about 500 of the donors. V-gene and J-gene trimming of TCR beta chains was associated with a missense DCLRE1C variant in a later genetic analysis, and the association was replicated in an independent cohort. The authors suggested that the approach could potentially be generalized to other disease states and immunological phenotypes. According to a later genetic analysis, donors in an Asian-associated ancestry cluster had fewer N-insertions in productive TCRs than the approximately 700-donor mean. The 87-base-pair reads could not distinguish some IMGT-functional V segments, including TRBV6-2 and TRBV6-3, so those segments were excluded. In a later analysis, several top co-occurrence clusters were reported to appear linked to parvovirus B19, influenza, CMV and Epstein-Barr virus. Linkage disequilibrium might explain the correlated functional status among segregating V segments, but an unknown experimental factor could not be ruled out. Most CMV-associated TCR beta chains appeared to be HLA-restricted in a later analysis, and the HLA associations seemed to be driven largely by CMV exposure. In a later analysis, HLA-associated TCR beta chains were found to be more clonally expanded and to have lower generation probabilities than equally common non-associated chains. In both the original and validation cohorts, the classifier was reported to diagnose cytomegalovirus status with high specificity and sensitivity. For the cohort, immune exposure information was limited to CMV serostatus. In an earlier analysis of some 550 of the donors, most TCR beta V segments were observed in productive rearrangements about 90% or about 30% of the time, broadly matching IMGT annotations. The presence/absence analyses assumed that sequencing depth was roughly uniform across donors, and that assumption may not be true. In this cohort, only TCR beta chains were sequenced, and detectable features were limited by the absence of alpha or paired-chain data.

The library was made by the immunoSEQ multiplex PCR assay. For the multiplex PCR, a mixture combining 60 forward primers for TCR Vbeta segments and 13 reverse primers for TCR Jbeta segments was used. The CDR3 region of rearranged TCR beta genes was amplified from genomic DNA with a multiplex PCR assay. The Illumina HiSeq System was used to sequence the amplified TCR beta libraries as 87-base-pair reads. Per the source publication's procedure: A later analysis tallied around 82 million unique TCR beta chains across the 666 repertoires, and around 10 million of those chains were shared by two or more donors. A nearest-neighbor algorithm error-corrected the raw reads and collapsed the reads into unique sequences, merging closely related sequences to remove PCR and sequencing errors. V, D and J gene segments were assigned by aligning CDR3 sequences to IMGT reference sequences. For a sequence to be retained, at least a six-nucleotide match to both a V gene segment and a J gene segment was required. Rearrangements were called productive when the CDR3 lacked stop codons and stayed in frame with V and J; all others were non-productive. Following IMGT convention, CDR3 was defined as the stretch from the second conserved V-encoded cysteine to the conserved J-encoded phenylalanine. Sequences without an unambiguous match to a single V gene segment were excluded from the earlier analysis of 587 of the donors. In an earlier analysis of some 590 of the donors, V segments were called functional above 56.7% productive rearrangements and were called segregating when the between-donor standard deviation exceeded 5%. A statistical classification framework was built for diagnosing cytomegalovirus status from the catalog of TCR beta chain sequences. V and J gene assignment, in a later analysis, came from comparing TCR nucleotide sequences with IMGT/GENE-DB human TR gene sequences. In a later analysis, CDR3 sequences and most-parsimonious VDJ recombination scenarios were assigned using the TCRdist pipeline. In a later analysis, every TCR beta chain was defined by the combination of its CDR3 amino acid sequence and its V-gene family, and reads without a unique V-gene family were dropped. To address suspected cross-contamination and a sequencing artifact, a later analysis removed roughly 580 highly shared, low-generation-probability nucleotide sequences. A later analysis calculated a clonal expansion index for each public chain from normalized within-repertoire ranks of inferred template counts. Generation probabilities in a later analysis came from a VDJ recombination model fitted to out-of-frame rearrangements, and those results were checked against IGoR. A later analysis scored TCR-TCR, TCR-HLA and TCR-CMV co-occurrence with hypergeometric tests, applying a repertoire-size bias correction to TCR pairs. A later analysis estimated false discovery rates by permuting HLA or CMV assignments 20 times. In a later analysis, co-occurring TCRs were grouped using DBSCAN, with TCRdist sequence similarity added in when clustering inside HLA-allele-positive subsets. For co-occurrence clustering, repertoires with fewer than 30,000 or more than 120,000 public chains were excluded, along with 4 to 6 repertoires with anomalous nucleotide sharing. TCRdb stores this immuneACCESS table with in-frame sequences only. Part of the clones is absent; in the studies checked, under half of the shortfall reflects unresolved V genes, and no reason is known for the rest. The V and J calls and clone size come from that table; D and trimming were worked out from the DNA. Here the sample has more than 90,000 clones; 70% to 85% occur a single time. The ten largest make up around 4.9% of the sample.

The cohort was made up of approximately 700 healthy bone marrow donors. All cohort members were sampled while nominally healthy, although unrecorded immune exposures were likely present. The donor tested CMV seropositive, placing the donor among the roughly 270 seropositive members of the cohort. Each donor provided a peripheral blood sample, and peripheral blood mononuclear cells were used for TCR beta sequencing. Genomic DNA was extracted from the blood cell samples with the Qiagen DNeasy Blood Extraction Kit. The germline V end is reduced by 6 bases and the J end by 4 bases; junction bases left unmatched: 10. CDR1 and CDR2, looked up from the germline V gene, are MNHEY and SVGAGI. The CDR3 sequence holds 15 residues, the cysteine and phenylalanine included. The kept DNA is CDR3 alone, 45 bases in frame from the first base. In the case of this clone: The target of this receptor is not known. No base quality values were provided; no much bigger clone lies one nucleotide off.

The clonotype originates from a man aged 50-59 years in good health and CMV-seropositive. The chain was built from TRBV6-5 and TRBJ1-1; 8 nucleotides in the junction match TRBD1. The sequencing sample was made of PBMCs. Read as DNA, the sequence is TGTGCCAGCAGCCCCCCTCGGACAGGGAGCACTGAAGCTTTCTTT. This yields the protein CASSPPRTGSTEAFF.